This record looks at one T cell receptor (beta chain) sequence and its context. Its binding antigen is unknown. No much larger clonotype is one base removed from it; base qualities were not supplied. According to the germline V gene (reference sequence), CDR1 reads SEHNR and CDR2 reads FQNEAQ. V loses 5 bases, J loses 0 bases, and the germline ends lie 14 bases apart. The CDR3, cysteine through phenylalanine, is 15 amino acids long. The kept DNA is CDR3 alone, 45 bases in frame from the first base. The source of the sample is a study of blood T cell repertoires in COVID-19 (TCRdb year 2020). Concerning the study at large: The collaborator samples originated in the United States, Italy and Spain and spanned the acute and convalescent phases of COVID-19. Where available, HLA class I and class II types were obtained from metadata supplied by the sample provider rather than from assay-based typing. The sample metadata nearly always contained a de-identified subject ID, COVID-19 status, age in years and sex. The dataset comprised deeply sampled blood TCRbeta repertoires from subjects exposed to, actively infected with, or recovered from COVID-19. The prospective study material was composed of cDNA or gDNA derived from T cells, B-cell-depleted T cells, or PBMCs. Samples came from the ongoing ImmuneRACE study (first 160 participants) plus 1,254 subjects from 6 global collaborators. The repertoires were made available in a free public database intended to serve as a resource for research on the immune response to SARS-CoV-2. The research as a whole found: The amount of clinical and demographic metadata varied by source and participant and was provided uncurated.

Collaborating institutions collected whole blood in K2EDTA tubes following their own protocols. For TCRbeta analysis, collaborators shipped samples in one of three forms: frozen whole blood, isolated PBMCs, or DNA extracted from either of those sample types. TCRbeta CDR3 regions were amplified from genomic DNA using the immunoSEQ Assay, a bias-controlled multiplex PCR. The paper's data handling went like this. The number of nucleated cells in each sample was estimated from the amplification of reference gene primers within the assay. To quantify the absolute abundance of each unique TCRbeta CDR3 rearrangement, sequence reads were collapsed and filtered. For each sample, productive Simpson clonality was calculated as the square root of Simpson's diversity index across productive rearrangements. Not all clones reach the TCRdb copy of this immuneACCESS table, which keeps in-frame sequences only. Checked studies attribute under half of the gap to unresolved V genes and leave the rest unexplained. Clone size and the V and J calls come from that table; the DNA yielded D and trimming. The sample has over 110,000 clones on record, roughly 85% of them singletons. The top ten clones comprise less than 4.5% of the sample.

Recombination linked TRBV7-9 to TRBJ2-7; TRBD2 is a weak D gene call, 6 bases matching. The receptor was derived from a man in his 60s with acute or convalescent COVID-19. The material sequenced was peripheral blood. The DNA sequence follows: TGTGCCAGCAGCCGTGCGGGGCAGAGCTCCTACGAGCAGTACTTC. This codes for CASSRAGQSSYEQYF.